What follows are 22 T cell receptor beta chains derived from one specimen sequenced in a study of blood T cell repertoires in COVID-19. Only in-frame clones appear in the TCRdb table, and some are missing; sequencing was by immunoSEQ multiplex PCR. The table has 250,000 to 300,000 clones, under 90% seen once. Sequenced sample: PBMCs or T cells enriched from blood (not recorded which). The receptors come from a woman aged 60-75 years who had recovered from COVID-19.

The chain carries TRBV30 and TRBJ2-1, with 9 bases identical to TRBD1. CDR1 GTSNPN and CDR2 SVGIG come from the germline V gene (reference sequence). The CDR3 covers 14 residues. V lost 0 bases to trimming and J lost 6 bases; unmatched junction nucleotides: 3. CDR3 DNA sequence: TGTGCCTGGAGTGTACGACAGGGGGTCAATGAGCAGTTCTTC. This translates into CAWSVRQGVNEQFF.

This chain connects TRBV15 to TRBJ1-6; D unclear. CDR3 length: 13 residues. CDR1 and CDR2 from the germline V gene are LNHNV and YYDKDF (reference sequence). Trimming stripped 0 bases from V and 7 bases from J, with 4 bases between. The CDR3 DNA is TGTGCCACCAGCAGAGATCAGAATTCACCCCTCCACTTT. Its protein product is CATSRDQNSPLHF.

The J gene is TRBJ1-2, the V gene TRBV9; no firm D call. The CDR3 totals 15 residues. Trimming removed 0 bases from V and 3 bases from J, with 12 bases in between. Germline loops: CDR1 SGDLS, CDR2 YYNGEE. The CDR3 protein is CASSVGPDAHYGYTF. The CDR3 DNA follows: TGTGCCAGCAGCGTAGGGCCCGATGCCCACTATGGCTACACCTTC.

V usage is TRBV5-5 and J usage is TRBJ2-7; D possibly corresponds to TRBD1 (5 bases). Trimming took 2 bases from V and 1 from J, leaving 16 bases between them. This CDR3 has 16 residues. Germline values: CDR1 SGHKS, CDR2 YYEKEE (reference sequence). The chain's CDR3 is CASSFPRAGLSYEQYF. In DNA form, the CDR3 reads TGTGCCAGCAGCTTTCCTCGGGCAGGGTTATCCTACGAGCAGTACTTC.

This sequence joins TRBV4-1 and TRBJ2-1, with 8 bases lining up with TRBD2. CDR1 MGHRA and CDR2 YSYEKL come from the germline V gene. There are 18 residues in the CDR3. Unmatched junction bases numbered 18, after V lost 2 bases and J lost 9 bases. CDR3 bases: TGCGCCAGCAGCCAAAAGACTCGAGCGGGGGACTTCGGCGGTGAGCAGTTCTTC. Its translation is CASSQKTRAGDFGGEQFF.

This clone was counted a few times. The chain couples TRBV28 to TRBJ2-5; D gene unclear. This CDR3 has 15 residues. V gave up 7 bases and J gave up 5 bases, with 20 bases separating them. Per germline, CDR1 MDHEN and CDR2 SYDVKM. Written as DNA, the CDR3 is TGTGCCAGCACTGCAACCAGAGGCCGGCGGGAGACCCAGTACTTC. Residues: CASTATRGRRETQYF.

This clone was recorded only once. The chain combines TRBV2 with TRBJ1-5; a possible D gene is TRBD1 (6 bases). V was pared by 4 bases and J by 5 bases, with 15 bases between. The CDR3 is made up of 15 amino acids. Germline CDR1 reads SNHLY; CDR2 reads FYNNEI. Here the CDR3 DNA reads TGTGCCAGCAGTGGGGCAGGGGCAGGGGATCAGCCCCAGCATTTT. Protein product: CASSGAGAGDQPQHF.

V usage is TRBV6-5 and J usage is TRBJ1-2, with D possibly TRBD1 on 5 matching bases. The germline V gene has CDR1 MNHEY and CDR2 SVGAGI. Trimming took 7 bases from V and 7 from J, leaving 19 bases between them. The CDR3 runs 14 residues. DNA for the CDR3: TGTGCCAGCAACCCCGGGGGACCACTTCTTGGCTACACCTTC. This translates into CASNPGGPLLGYTF.

The chain has TRBV7-3 and TRBJ1-5; TRBD1 agrees at 7 bases. The CDR3 has 16 amino acids. Germline loops: CDR1 SGHTA, CDR2 FQGTGA. The V gene end was trimmed by 5 bases and the J gene end by 0 bases; junction bases not matched to a gene: 7. In DNA, the CDR3 is TGTGCCAGCAGCATACGACAGGGATGTAGCAATCAGCCCCAGCATTTT. Encoded protein: CASSIRQGCSNQPQHF.

The chain combines TRBV30 with TRBJ2-3, with TRBD2 matching over 12 bases. Per the germline V gene, CDR1 is GTSNPN and CDR2 is SVGIG (reference sequence). The length of the CDR3 is 13 residues. The V gene end was trimmed by 1 base and the J gene end by 14 bases; junction bases not matched to a gene: 7. CDR3 region: CAWSATSGSWWYF. The CDR3, as DNA: TGTGCCTGGAGTGCGACTAGCGGGAGCTGGTGGTATTTT.

The chain couples TRBV28 to TRBJ1-5; 7 nucleotides line up with TRBD1. V dropped 4 bases and J dropped 0; count of bases not matched to a gene: 15. CDR1 and CDR2 (germline): MDHEN, SYDVKM. The CDR3 totals 19 residues. The CDR3 DNA sequence: TGTGCCAGCAGTTCATATACCGGGACAGAACTGTATAGCAATCAGCCCCAGCATTTT. The encoded protein is CASSSYTGTELYSNQPQHF.

The chain has TRBV7-4 and TRBJ1-5, with D unresolved. This CDR3 contains 15 residues. V was cut by 3 bases and J by 0 bases, with 9 bases left in between. Germline CDR1 and CDR2: SGHVT and SQSDAQ. Here the CDR3 reads CASSFSRGSNQPQHF. CDR3 DNA sequence: TGTGCCAGCAGCTTCTCGCGGGGTAGCAATCAGCCCCAGCATTTT. Combining the CDR3 with reference TRBV7-4 and TRBJ1-5 gives the whole variable domain GAGVSQSPRYKVAKRGRDVALRCDSISGHVTLYWYRQTLGQGSEVLTYSQSDAQRDKSGRPSGRFSAERPERSVSTLKIQRTEQGDSAVYLCASSFSRGSNQPQHFGDGTRLSIL.

This rearrangement joins TRBV4-1 to TRBJ1-4; TRBD1 aligns across 7 bases. Germline CDR1 is MGHRA and CDR2 is YSYEKL. V lost 3 bases, J lost 4 bases, and 17 bases stayed unmatched. This CDR3 is 19 amino acids long. CDR3 loop: CASSHTPGATGALNEKLFF. DNA for the CDR3: TGCGCCAGCAGCCACACGCCCGGTGCCACAGGGGCCCTTAATGAAAAACTGTTTTTT.

This chain links TRBV6-5 with TRBJ1-5, with a tentative D call TRBD1 (6 bases). Germline V CDR1 and CDR2: MNHEY, SVGAGI. V dropped 6 bases and J dropped 3 bases, with 12 bases sitting between them. CDR3 size: 14 residues. The CDR3 DNA sequence: TGTGCCAGCAGAAGGGGGGGTGTCAATCAGCCCCAGCATTTT. Residues: CASRRGGVNQPQHF.

The rearrangement uses TRBV5-1 and TRBJ2-1, with 8 bases identical to TRBD2. CDR3 length: 15 amino acids. Germline V gene lookup returns CDR1 SGHRS and CDR2 YFSETQ. The J segment lost 13 bases and the V segment lost 1 base, leaving 13 bases of the junction unmatched. The CDR3 is CASSLYGGHGGEQFF. The CDR3 region has the DNA TGCGCCAGCAGCTTGTACGGCGGACACGGGGGGGAACAGTTCTTC.

This chain uses TRBV5-4 with TRBJ1-1; TRBD1 is a possible D gene (5 bases). CDR1 SGHNT and CDR2 YYREEE come from the germline V gene (reference sequence). V was cut by 4 bases and J by 5 bases, with 18 bases left in between. The CDR3 loop spans 15 amino acids. The CDR3 reads CASSPRDRGGTEAFF. The CDR3 nucleotides are TGTGCCAGCAGCCCCCGGGATCGGGGGGGGACTGAAGCTTTCTTT.

This clone has more than one count but fewer than ten. The chain couples TRBV7-9 to TRBJ2-2; TRBD1 agrees at 7 bases. V was pared by 3 bases and J by 4 bases, with 8 bases of the junction left unmatched. The CDR3 loop spans 16 amino acids. The V gene's germline CDR1 is SEHNR and CDR2 FQNEAQ (reference sequence). The CDR3 reads CASSFPGQLSTGELFF. CDR3 bases: TGTGCCAGCAGCTTTCCGGGACAGCTTAGCACCGGGGAGCTGTTTTTT.

V is TRBV7-2 and J is TRBJ2-7, with D possibly matching TRBD2 (6 bases). The V end lost 5 bases, the J end lost 3 bases, and 11 bases lay between the germline ends. The CDR3 contains 13 residues. Germline V gives CDR1 SGHTA, CDR2 FQGNSA. The CDR3 nucleotides read TGTGCCAGCAGCCCGGGACTCCACTACGAGCAGTACTTC. Its translation is CASSPGLHYEQYF. The complete variable domain, with remaining parts taken from reference TRBV7-2 and TRBJ2-7, reads GAGVSQSPSNKVTEKGKDVELRCDPISGHTALYWYRQSLGQGLEFLIYFQGNSAPDKSGLPSDRFSAERTGGSVSTLTIQRTQQEDSAVYLCASSPGLHYEQYFGPGTRLTVT.

This CDR3 reads CASSLDRTGDGYTF. The CDR3 nucleotides read TGTGCCAGCAGCTTAGATCGGACAGGGGATGGCTACACCTTC. This chain connects TRBV11-2 to TRBJ1-2; 9 bases are shared with TRBD1. J was trimmed by 6 bases and V by 0 bases; bases with no gene match: 2. Germline V lookup: CDR1 SGHAT, CDR2 FQNNGV. The CDR3 loop spans 14 amino acids.

The rearrangement uses TRBV5-1 and TRBJ2-3; 8 positions match TRBD2. There are 16 residues in the CDR3. Germline V gives CDR1 SGHRS, CDR2 YFSETQ. V lost 4 bases and J lost 0; bases outside the gene matches: 7. For the CDR3, the DNA is TGCGCCAGCAGCGCCGTAACTAGCGGTAGCACAGATACGCAGTATTTT. Translation gives CASSAVTSGSTDTQYF. The full variable domain, rest sourced from reference TRBV5-1 and TRBJ2-3, is KAGVTQTPRYLIKTRGQQVTLSCSPISGHRSVSWYQQTPGQGLQFLFEYFSETQRNKGNFPGRFSGRQFSNSRSEMNVSTLELGDSALYLCASSAVTSGSTDTQYFGPGTRLTVL.

This clone was seen only a few times. CDR3 coding DNA: TGTGCCAGTAGTATCCCCCCCGGGACAGGGATGGGTCAGCCCCAGCATTTT. The encoded protein is CASSIPPGTGMGQPQHF. J is TRBJ1-5 and V is TRBV19, with 9 bases lining up with TRBD1. This CDR3 has 17 amino acids. V shed 3 bases, J shed 6 bases, and the junction held 12 bases outside the gene matches. Germline CDR1 LNHDA, CDR2 SQIVND (reference sequence).

This sequence joins TRBV11-2 and TRBJ2-3, with 10 bases identical to TRBD2. Germline V gene lookup returns CDR1 SGHAT and CDR2 FQNNGV. J lost 4 bases, V lost 7 bases, and 8 bases had no gene match. The CDR3 covers 15 residues. CDR3 loop: CASTLGSGGADTQYF. In DNA, the CDR3 is TGTGCCAGCACCCTGGGGAGCGGGGGGGCAGATACGCAGTATTTT.